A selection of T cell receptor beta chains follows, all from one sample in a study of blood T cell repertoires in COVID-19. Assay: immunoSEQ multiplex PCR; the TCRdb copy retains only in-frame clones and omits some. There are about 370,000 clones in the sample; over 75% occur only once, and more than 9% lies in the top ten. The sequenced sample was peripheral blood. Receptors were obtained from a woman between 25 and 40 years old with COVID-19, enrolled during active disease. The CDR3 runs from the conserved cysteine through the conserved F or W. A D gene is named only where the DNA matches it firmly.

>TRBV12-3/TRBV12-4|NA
CASTPTGINEQYF
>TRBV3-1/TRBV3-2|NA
CASSRGLSYEQYF
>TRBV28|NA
CASSPSAGRAGNTIYF
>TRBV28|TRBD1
CASSSASLDRGWGQPQHF
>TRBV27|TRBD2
CASRLAGEDTQYF
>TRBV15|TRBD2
CATTSGSSTDTQYF
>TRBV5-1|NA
CASSLGAGTDTQYF
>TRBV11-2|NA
CASSQQVGTQYF
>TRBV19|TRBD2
CASSIAGGNEQYF
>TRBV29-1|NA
CSVLTSSTDTQYF
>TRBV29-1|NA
CSVSRGQETQYF
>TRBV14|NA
CASSHLQGAKNIQYF
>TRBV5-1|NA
CASSSSGAYNEQFF
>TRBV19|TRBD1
CASRRSGQAAYEQYF
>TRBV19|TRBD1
CASSTQGAGGYTF
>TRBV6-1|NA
CASSGLEAASFYEQYF
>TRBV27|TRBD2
CASSLTGVPAGGTYNEQFF
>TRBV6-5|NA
CATEAVNTEAFF
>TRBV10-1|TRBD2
CASSESGISTDTQYF